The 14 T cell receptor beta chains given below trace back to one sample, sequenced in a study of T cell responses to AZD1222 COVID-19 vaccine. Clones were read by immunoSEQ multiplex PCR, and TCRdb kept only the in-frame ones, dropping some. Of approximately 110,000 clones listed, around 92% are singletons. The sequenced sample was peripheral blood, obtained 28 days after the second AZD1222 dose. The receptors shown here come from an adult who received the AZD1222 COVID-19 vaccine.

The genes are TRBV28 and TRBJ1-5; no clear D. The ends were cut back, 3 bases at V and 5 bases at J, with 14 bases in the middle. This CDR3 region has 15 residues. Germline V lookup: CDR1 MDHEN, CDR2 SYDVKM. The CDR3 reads CASSFPSVSYQPQHF. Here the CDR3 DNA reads TGTGCCAGCAGTTTCCCATCAGTGAGCTATCAGCCCCAGCATTTT.

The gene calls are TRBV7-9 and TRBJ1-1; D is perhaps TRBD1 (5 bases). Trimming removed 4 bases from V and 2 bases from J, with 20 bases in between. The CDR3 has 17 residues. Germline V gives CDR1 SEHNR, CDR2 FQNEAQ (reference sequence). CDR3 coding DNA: TGTGCCAGCAGCTCCTCGGAGGTACAGGCCCCAAACACTGAAGCTTTCTTT. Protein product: CASSSSEVQAPNTEAFF.

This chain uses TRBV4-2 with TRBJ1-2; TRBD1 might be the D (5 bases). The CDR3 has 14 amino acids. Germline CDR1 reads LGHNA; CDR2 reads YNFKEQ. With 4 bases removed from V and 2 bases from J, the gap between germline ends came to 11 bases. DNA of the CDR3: TGTGCCAGCAGCCTCCGGGGGGAAAACTATGGCTACACCTTC. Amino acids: CASSLRGENYGYTF.

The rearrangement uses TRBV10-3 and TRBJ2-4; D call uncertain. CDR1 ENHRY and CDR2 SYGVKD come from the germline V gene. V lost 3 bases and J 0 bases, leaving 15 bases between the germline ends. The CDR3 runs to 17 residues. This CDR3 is CAISDQKVTLAKNIQYF. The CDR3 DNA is TGTGCCATCAGTGACCAGAAGGTGACATTAGCCAAAAACATTCAGTACTTC.

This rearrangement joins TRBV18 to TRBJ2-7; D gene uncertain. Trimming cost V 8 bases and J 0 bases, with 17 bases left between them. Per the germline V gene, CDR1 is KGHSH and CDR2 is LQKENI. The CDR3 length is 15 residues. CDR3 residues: CASQTLGRSSYEQYF. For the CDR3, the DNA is TGTGCCAGCCAGACGCTTGGACGGAGCTCCTACGAGCAGTACTTC.

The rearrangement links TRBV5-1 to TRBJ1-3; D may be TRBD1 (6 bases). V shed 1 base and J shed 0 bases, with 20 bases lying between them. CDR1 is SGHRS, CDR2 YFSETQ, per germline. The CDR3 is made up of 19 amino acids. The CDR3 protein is CASSLYGSGGAFSGNTIYF. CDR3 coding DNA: TGCGCCAGCAGCTTGTATGGGAGTGGGGGCGCCTTCTCTGGAAACACCATATATTTT.

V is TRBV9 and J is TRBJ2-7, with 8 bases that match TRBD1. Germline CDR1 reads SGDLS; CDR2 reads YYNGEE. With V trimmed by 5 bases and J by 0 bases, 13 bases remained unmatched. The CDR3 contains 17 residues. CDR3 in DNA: TGTGCCAGCAGTGATACTAAAGGGACAGGATTCTCCTACGAGCAGTACTTC. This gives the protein CASSDTKGTGFSYEQYF.

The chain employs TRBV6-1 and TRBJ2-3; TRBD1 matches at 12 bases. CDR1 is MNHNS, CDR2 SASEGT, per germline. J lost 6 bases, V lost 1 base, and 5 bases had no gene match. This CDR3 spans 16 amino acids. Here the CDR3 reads CASSEVGTGGPDTQYF. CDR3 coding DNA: TGTGCCAGCAGTGAAGTGGGGACAGGGGGCCCCGATACGCAGTATTTT.

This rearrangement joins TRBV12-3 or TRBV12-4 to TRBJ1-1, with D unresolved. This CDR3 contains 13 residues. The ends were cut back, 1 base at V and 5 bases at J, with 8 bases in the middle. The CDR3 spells CASSLELGTEAFF. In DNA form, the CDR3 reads TGTGCCAGCAGTTTAGAGCTGGGGACTGAAGCTTTCTTT.

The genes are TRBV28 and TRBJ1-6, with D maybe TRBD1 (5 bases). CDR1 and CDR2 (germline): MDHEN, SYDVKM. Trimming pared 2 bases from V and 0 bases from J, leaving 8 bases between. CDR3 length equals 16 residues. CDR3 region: CASSLRTNSYNSPLHF. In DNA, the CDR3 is TGTGCCAGCAGTTTACGGACAAACTCCTATAATTCACCCCTCCACTTT.

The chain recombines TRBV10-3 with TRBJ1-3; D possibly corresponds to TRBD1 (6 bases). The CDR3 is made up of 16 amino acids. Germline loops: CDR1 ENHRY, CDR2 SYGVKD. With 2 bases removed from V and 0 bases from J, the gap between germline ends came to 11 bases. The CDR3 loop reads CAISEGQLNSGNTIYF. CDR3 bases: TGTGCCATCAGTGAGGGACAGCTTAACTCTGGAAACACCATATATTTT.

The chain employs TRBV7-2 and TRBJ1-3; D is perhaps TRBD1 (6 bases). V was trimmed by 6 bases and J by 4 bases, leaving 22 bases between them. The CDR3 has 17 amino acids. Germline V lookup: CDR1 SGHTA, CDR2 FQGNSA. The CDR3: CASSLNRVTSAGNTIYF. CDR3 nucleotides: TGTGCCAGCAGTCTAAACAGGGTGACATCTGCAGGAAACACCATATATTTT.

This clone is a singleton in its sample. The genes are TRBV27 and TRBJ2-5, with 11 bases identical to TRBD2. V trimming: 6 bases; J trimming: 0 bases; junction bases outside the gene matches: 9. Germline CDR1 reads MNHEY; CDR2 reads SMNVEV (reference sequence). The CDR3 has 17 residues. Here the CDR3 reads CASSPRLAGLHQETQYF. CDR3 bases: TGTGCCAGCAGCCCCAGACTAGCGGGACTCCACCAAGAGACCCAGTACTTC.

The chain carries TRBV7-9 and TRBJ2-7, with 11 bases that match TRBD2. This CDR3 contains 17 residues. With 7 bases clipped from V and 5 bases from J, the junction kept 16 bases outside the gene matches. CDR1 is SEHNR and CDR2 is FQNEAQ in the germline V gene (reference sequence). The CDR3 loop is CASTEGGLAGGYHEQYF. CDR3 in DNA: TGTGCCAGCACCGAGGGAGGGCTAGCGGGGGGATACCACGAGCAGTACTTC.